This is a list of T cell receptor beta chains from one sample in a study of beta chain features in type 1 diabetes. Generated by immunoSEQ multiplex PCR, the TCRdb table keeps only in-frame clones and is missing some. The data contain approximately 57,000 clones, around half of them singletons. Source material: Tregs from blood. All receptors come from a woman aged 40 to 50 with type 1 diabetes. The CDR3 runs from the conserved cysteine through the conserved F or W. The order of the fields is D gene, J gene, V gene, clone size, CDR3 protein, CDR3 DNA. D genes are given only for firm matches. A clone size is listed for some rows: how often the clone was seen (once, few, many), or a class if it is expanded.

D gene: -
J gene: TRBJ1-5
V gene: TRBV18
clone size: -
CDR3 protein: CASSPDQASNQPQHF
CDR3 DNA: TGTGCCAGCTCACCAGACCAGGCAAGCAATCAGCCCCAGCATTTT

D gene: -
J gene: TRBJ1-2
V gene: TRBV28
clone size: -
CDR3 protein: CASSLTDSYGYTF
CDR3 DNA: TGTGCCAGCAGTCTCACAGATTCCTATGGCTACACCTTC

D gene: -
J gene: TRBJ1-5
V gene: TRBV27
clone size: -
CDR3 protein: CASSFRDSNQPQHF
CDR3 DNA: TGTGCCAGCAGTTTCCGGGATAGCAATCAGCCCCAGCATTTT

D gene: -
J gene: TRBJ2-3
V gene: TRBV11-2
clone size: once
CDR3 protein: CASSLGGGGVMTDTQYF
CDR3 DNA: TGTGCCAGCAGCTTAGGAGGGGGGGGCGTTATGACAGATACGCAGTATTTT

D gene: -
J gene: TRBJ1-2
V gene: TRBV5-1
clone size: -
CDR3 protein: CASSLGATSVDTF
CDR3 DNA: TGCGCCAGCAGCTTGGGGGCCACCTCGGTGGACACCTTC

D gene: -
J gene: TRBJ1-2
V gene: TRBV7-2
clone size: -
CDR3 protein: CASSLAGQGGGYTF
CDR3 DNA: TGTGCCAGCAGCTTAGCAGGTCAGGGAGGGGGCTACACCTTC

D gene: -
J gene: TRBJ2-1
V gene: TRBV18
clone size: -
CDR3 protein: CASSPTAAGNEQFF
CDR3 DNA: TGTGCCAGCTCACCAACTGCTGCGGGCAATGAGCAGTTCTTC

D gene: -
J gene: TRBJ1-1
V gene: TRBV28
clone size: -
CDR3 protein: CASSGRQDLNTEAFF
CDR3 DNA: TGTGCCAGCAGTGGCCGACAGGATTTGAACACTGAAGCTTTCTTT

D gene: -
J gene: TRBJ1-2
V gene: TRBV6-1
clone size: -
CDR3 protein: CASSGLTARGTRTNYGYTF
CDR3 DNA: TGTGCCAGCAGTGGGCTGACAGCCCGAGGAACACGTACTAACTATGGCTACACCTTC

D gene: TRBD2
J gene: TRBJ2-3
V gene: TRBV28
clone size: few
CDR3 protein: CASSLTSAIPTDTQYF
CDR3 DNA: TGTGCCAGCAGCCTGACTAGCGCGATACCCACAGATACGCAGTATTTT

D gene: -
J gene: TRBJ1-2
V gene: TRBV4-3
clone size: -
CDR3 protein: CASSQDRGGDGYTF
CDR3 DNA: TGCGCCAGCAGCCAAGACCGGGGAGGGGACGGCTACACCTTC

D gene: -
J gene: TRBJ1-1
V gene: TRBV21-1
clone size: -
CDR3 protein: CASSTLRTGRGEAFF
CDR3 DNA: TGTGCCAGCAGCACCCTTCGGACCGGGCGGGGTGAAGCTTTCTTT

D gene: TRBD1
J gene: TRBJ1-5
V gene: TRBV5-6
clone size: -
CDR3 protein: CASSSRDRGNQPQHF
CDR3 DNA: TGTGCCAGCAGCTCCCGGGACAGGGGCAATCAGCCCCAGCATTTT

D gene: TRBD2
J gene: TRBJ2-5
V gene: TRBV12-5
clone size: -
CDR3 protein: CASGFALAGGVETQYF
CDR3 DNA: TGTGCTAGTGGTTTTGCATTAGCGGGGGGAGTAGAGACCCAGTACTTC

D gene: -
J gene: TRBJ2-3
V gene: TRBV10-2
clone size: -
CDR3 protein: CASSMAGAADTQYF
CDR3 DNA: TGCGCCAGCAGTATGGCAGGGGCTGCAGATACGCAGTATTTT

D gene: -
J gene: TRBJ1-5
V gene: TRBV28
clone size: -
CDR3 protein: CASSHDSRGRQPQHF
CDR3 DNA: TGTGCCAGCAGTCATGACTCCAGGGGTCGGCAGCCCCAGCATTTT

D gene: -
J gene: TRBJ1-1
V gene: TRBV12-5
clone size: -
CDR3 protein: CASGSTVNTEAFF
CDR3 DNA: TGTGCTAGTGGTTCTACAGTGAACACTGAAGCTTTCTTT

D gene: TRBD2
J gene: TRBJ2-1
V gene: TRBV5-1
clone size: -
CDR3 protein: CASSLQVGGDEQFF
CDR3 DNA: TGCGCCAGCAGCTTGCAAGTGGGAGGGGATGAGCAGTTCTTC

D gene: -
J gene: TRBJ1-2
V gene: TRBV7-9
clone size: -
CDR3 protein: CASSPLSYGYTF
CDR3 DNA: TGTGCCAGCAGCCCTCTCAGCTATGGCTACACCTTC

D gene: -
J gene: TRBJ1-2
V gene: TRBV13
clone size: few
CDR3 protein: CASSSRTAVWGYTF
CDR3 DNA: TGTGCCAGCAGCTCGCGGACTGCCGTATGGGGCTACACCTTC

D gene: -
J gene: TRBJ2-3
V gene: TRBV7-9
clone size: few
CDR3 protein: CASSLQGSSTDTQYF
CDR3 DNA: TGTGCCAGCAGCTTGCAGGGGTCTAGCACAGATACGCAGTATTTT

D gene: -
J gene: TRBJ1-6
V gene: TRBV25-1
clone size: -
CDR3 protein: CASSEGGRENSPLHF
CDR3 DNA: TGTGCCAGCAGTGAAGGTGGACGGGAAAATTCACCCCTCCACTTT

D gene: TRBD1
J gene: TRBJ2-5
V gene: TRBV5-1
clone size: -
CDR3 protein: CASSSDGQGGVYF
CDR3 DNA: TGCGCCAGCAGCTCCGATGGACAGGGAGGTGTATACTTC

D gene: TRBD1
J gene: TRBJ1-1
V gene: TRBV4-3
clone size: few
CDR3 protein: CASSQEIRTGQAFF
CDR3 DNA: TGCGCCAGCAGCCAAGAAATTCGGACAGGGCAGGCTTTCTTT

D gene: -
J gene: TRBJ1-4
V gene: TRBV28
clone size: few
CDR3 protein: CATIRATNEKLFF
CDR3 DNA: TGTGCCACGATTCGAGCAACTAATGAAAAACTGTTTTTT

D gene: -
J gene: TRBJ2-3
V gene: TRBV7-2
clone size: -
CDR3 protein: CASSTRAGMTQTTQYF
CDR3 DNA: TGTGCCAGCAGCACCCGAGCCGGGATGACACAGACTACGCAGTATTTT

D gene: -
J gene: TRBJ2-7
V gene: TRBV11-3
clone size: few
CDR3 protein: CASSLQGSYEQYF
CDR3 DNA: TGTGCCAGCAGCCTACAGGGTTCCTACGAGCAGTACTTC

D gene: TRBD2
J gene: TRBJ2-3
V gene: TRBV10-3
clone size: -
CDR3 protein: CAISELGEGSYTQYF
CDR3 DNA: TGTGCCATCAGTGAGTTGGGGGAGGGGTCATATACGCAGTATTTT

D gene: -
J gene: TRBJ1-4
V gene: TRBV2
clone size: -
CDR3 protein: CASKGRTTNEKLFF
CDR3 DNA: TGTGCCAGCAAGGGGCGCACAACTAATGAAAAACTGTTTTTT

D gene: TRBD2
J gene: TRBJ2-4
V gene: TRBV10-3
clone size: -
CDR3 protein: CASTSGGKNIQYF
CDR3 DNA: TGTGCCAGTACTAGCGGGGGGAAAAACATTCAGTACTTC

D gene: TRBD1
J gene: TRBJ1-5
V gene: TRBV28
clone size: -
CDR3 protein: CASSGTGTTLYSNQPQHF
CDR3 DNA: TGTGCCAGCAGCGGGACAGGGACTACTCTCTATAGCAATCAGCCCCAGCATTTT

D gene: -
J gene: TRBJ1-1
V gene: TRBV2
clone size: few
CDR3 protein: CASSSTSYTEAFF
CDR3 DNA: TGTGCCAGCAGTTCTACTAGCTACACTGAAGCTTTCTTT